Below, one TCR beta chain is given with its context. This entry belongs to a study of blood T cell repertoires in COVID-19. Study information: The United States, Italy and Spain provided the acute and convalescent COVID-19 samples. T cells, B-cell-depleted T cells, or PBMCs provided the cDNA or gDNA that served as material.

Authors' analysis steps: Reference gene primer amplification yielded estimated nucleated cell counts. Repertoires were generated with immunoSEQ multiplex PCR, while TCRdb's copy carries only in-frame clones and drops some. The V and J calls and the clone size are those of that table, but D and trimming were determined from the DNA. The data hold roughly 60,000 clones, with approximately 80% observed a single time. The sequencing sample was made of peripheral blood. The source is a man older than 75 with acute or convalescent COVID-19.

The DNA of the CDR3 is TGTGCCAGCAGTCTCGAGGCAGGGGCTAACTATGGCTACACCTTC. Translated: CASSLEAGANYGYTF. The chain joins TRBV2 to TRBJ1-2, with D possibly TRBD1 on 6 matching bases. Trimming left V 5 bases short and J 0 bases short, with 13 bases between. This CDR3 is 15 amino acids long. Germline V CDR1 and CDR2: SNHLY, FYNNEI.